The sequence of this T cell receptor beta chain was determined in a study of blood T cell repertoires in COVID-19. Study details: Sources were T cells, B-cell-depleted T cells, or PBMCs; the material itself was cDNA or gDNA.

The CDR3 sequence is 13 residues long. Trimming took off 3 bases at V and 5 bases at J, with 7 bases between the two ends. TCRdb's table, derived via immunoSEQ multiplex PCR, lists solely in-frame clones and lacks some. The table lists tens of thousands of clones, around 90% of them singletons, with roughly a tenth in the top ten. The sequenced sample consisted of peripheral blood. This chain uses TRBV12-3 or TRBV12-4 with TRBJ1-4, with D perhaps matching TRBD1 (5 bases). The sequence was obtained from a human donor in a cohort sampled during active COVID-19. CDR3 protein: CASSFKGNEKLFF. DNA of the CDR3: TGTGCCAGCAGTTTCAAGGGGAATGAAAAACTGTTTTTT.